This TCR beta chain was recovered during a study of T cell responses to AZD1222 COVID-19 vaccine. Study-wide results and caveats: A mostly white British donor set with more females was recruited, and clonal diversity was possibly underestimated. Spike-specific TCR depth and breadth grew after two AZD1222 doses. Baseline serostatus was positive in only a handful of AZD1222 recipients.

In its sample, this clone was seen once. Its antigen is unidentified. The CDR3 length is 17 residues. CDR1 and CDR2 (germline): MDHEN, SYDVKM. Losses at the gene ends were 2 bases for V and 11 bases for J; bases not matched to a gene: 14. Sequencing was performed with immunoSEQ multiplex PCR; in TCRdb, only in-frame clones are kept and a portion is missing. The data hold about 66,000 clones, with over 75% observed a single time. Sequencing was performed on peripheral blood, taken on day 0 of AZD1222 vaccination. The chain employs TRBV28 and TRBJ2-3; 12 nucleotides line up with TRBD2. The clonotype originates from an adult in good health. CDR3 nucleotides: TGTGCCAGCAGTTTAAAACCTAGCGGGGGGGCACTCGTAAGGCAGTATTTT. This sequence encodes CASSLKPSGGALVRQYF.